This TCR beta chain was recorded in a study of T cell clonality in common variable immunodeficiency. Study observations and caveats: In common variable immunodeficiency, TCR beta chains reportedly carried fewer deletions and N-nucleotide insertions. Links between repertoire features and CVID complications were heterogeneity-limited.

This table comes from immunoSEQ multiplex PCR, and its TCRdb copy is limited to in-frame clones, with some not included. There are 9,500 to 15,000 clones in the sample, none observed a single time. CVID subjects were 15 female and around 31 male, aged roughly 8 to 65. Caucasian heritage predominated among both patients and controls. This clone was counted between two and nine times. Its antigen is still unknown. The sequence was obtained from a human donor with common variable immunodeficiency. Specimen: peripheral blood mononuclear cells.

CDR3 residues: CASSPPSLYEQYF. CDR3 bases read: TGTGCCAGCAGCCCCCCCTCGCTATACGAG. V usage is TRBV7-2 and J usage is TRBJ2-7; D unclear. The read ends 3 residues before the CDR3 terminus; that terminus is restored from the germline J gene. CDR1 is SGHTA, CDR2 FQGNSA, per germline. V lost 5 bases and J lost 4, with 12 bases in between. The CDR3 runs 13 residues.